The source of this T cell receptor beta chain is a study of T cells after yellow fever vaccination. Per the germline V gene, CDR1 is MNHNS and CDR2 is SASEGT. The CDR3 extends over 13 amino acids. V was shortened by 6 bases and J by 7 bases, with 15 bases between the two germline ends. Template-switching 5'RACE yielded the TCR cDNA; a universal primer site and UMIs were added in the process. TCRdb analysed the 5' RACE reads with MiXCR anew, one entry per CDR3 protein. The sample includes under 700,000 distinct CDR3 sequences, about a sixth of them seen just once. Study observations and caveats: Repertoires obtained by FACS sorting could include abundant clonotypes that entered as contaminants from the bulk population.

This clonotype was seen more than once but under ten times. Its target is unknown. The starting material was PBMCs, obtained more than 4 days after the first yellow fever vaccination. The rearrangement links TRBV6-1 to TRBJ1-2, with D perhaps matching TRBD1 (6 bases). This clonotype was obtained from a man between 18 and 29 years old who received the YFV17D yellow fever vaccine. The CDR3 is CASSHGQYGGYTF. CDR3 nucleotide sequence: TGTGCCAGCAGCCACGGACAGTACGGTGGCTACACCTTC.